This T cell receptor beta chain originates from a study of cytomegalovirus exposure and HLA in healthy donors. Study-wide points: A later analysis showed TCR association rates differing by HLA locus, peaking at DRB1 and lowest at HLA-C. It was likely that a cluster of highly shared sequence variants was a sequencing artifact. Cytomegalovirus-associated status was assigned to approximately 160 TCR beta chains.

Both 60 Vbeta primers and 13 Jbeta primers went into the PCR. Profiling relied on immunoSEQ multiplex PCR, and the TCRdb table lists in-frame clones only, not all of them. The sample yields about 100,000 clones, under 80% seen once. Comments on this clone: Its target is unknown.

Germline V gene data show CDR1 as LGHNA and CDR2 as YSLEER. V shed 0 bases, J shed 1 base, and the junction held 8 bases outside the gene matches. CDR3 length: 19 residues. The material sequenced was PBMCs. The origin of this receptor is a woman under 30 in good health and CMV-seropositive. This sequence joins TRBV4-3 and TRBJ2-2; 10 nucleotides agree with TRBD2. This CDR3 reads CASSQDLRSGRENTGELFF. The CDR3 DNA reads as TGCGCCAGCAGCCAAGATCTTCGGAGCGGGAGGGAGAACACCGGGGAGCTGTTTTTT.